The next 3 T cell receptor beta chains were all read from a single sample in a study of blood T cell repertoires in COVID-19. Measured with immunoSEQ multiplex PCR; TCRdb has only the in-frame clones, and not every one. The sample has hundreds of thousands of clones; 87% are singletons. Sequenced: peripheral blood. The source is a woman aged 18-29 years who had recovered from COVID-19.

This sequence joins TRBV15 and TRBJ2-7, with TRBD1 matching over 9 bases. V lost 9 bases to trimming and J lost 5 bases; unmatched junction nucleotides: 5. There are 12 residues in the CDR3. The germline gives CDR1 LNHNV, CDR2 YYDKDF (reference sequence). The CDR3 is CATKQGANEQYF. CDR3 DNA: TGTGCCACTAAACAGGGGGCCAACGAGCAGTACTTC.

A few counts support this clone. The CDR3: CASSYGEGRETQYF. The CDR3 DNA reads as TGTGCCAGCAGCTACGGGGAGGGCCGTGAGACCCAGTACTTC. The chain has TRBV7-9 and TRBJ2-5, with 7 bases identical to TRBD2. This CDR3 is 14 amino acids long. The J segment lost 5 bases and the V segment lost 4 bases, leaving 7 bases of the junction unmatched. The V gene's germline CDR1 is SEHNR and CDR2 FQNEAQ (reference sequence).

V is TRBV29-1 and J is TRBJ1-1, with D maybe TRBD1 (5 bases). V lost 7 bases to trimming and J lost 1 base, with 13 bases between them. This CDR3 is 13 amino acids long. Germline V CDR1 and CDR2: SQVTM, ANQGSEA. The DNA of the CDR3 is TGCAGCGGCACCGGGCAGGGGAACACTGAAGCTTTCTTT. It specifies CSGTGQGNTEAFF.